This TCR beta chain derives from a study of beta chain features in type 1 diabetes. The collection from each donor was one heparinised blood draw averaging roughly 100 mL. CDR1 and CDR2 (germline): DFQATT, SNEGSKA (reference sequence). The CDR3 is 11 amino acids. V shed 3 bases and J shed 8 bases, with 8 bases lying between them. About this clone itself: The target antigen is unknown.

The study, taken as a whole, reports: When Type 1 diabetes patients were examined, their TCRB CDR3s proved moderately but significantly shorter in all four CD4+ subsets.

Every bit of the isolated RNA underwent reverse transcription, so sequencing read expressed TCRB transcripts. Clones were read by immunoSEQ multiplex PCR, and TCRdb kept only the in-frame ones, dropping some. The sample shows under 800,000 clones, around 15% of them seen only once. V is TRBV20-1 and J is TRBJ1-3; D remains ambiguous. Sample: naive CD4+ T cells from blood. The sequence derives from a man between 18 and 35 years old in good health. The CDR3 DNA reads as TGCAGTGCTAGCCCTAGAGACACCATATATTTT. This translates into CSASPRDTIYF.